This is a list of T cell receptor beta chains from one sample in a study of shared clonotypes between healthy human individuals. Sequencing used immunoSEQ multiplex PCR; TCRdb keeps in-frame clones, though not all of them. This table has fewer than 400,000 clones, about 74% appearing once. The material sequenced was memory CD4+ T cells sorted from blood. These receptor sequences come from a young man in good health. The CDR3 runs from the conserved cysteine through the conserved F or W. D genes are given only for firm matches.

NA	TRBV11-2	TRBJ2-1	CASSPVTSPYNEQFF
TRBD1	TRBV14	TRBJ2-1	CASSQVYLGRDRGFYNEQFF
NA	TRBV7-7	TRBJ1-1	CASSPRMNTEAFF
NA	TRBV9	TRBJ2-3	CASSPGGTDTQYF
TRBD1	TRBV28	TRBJ1-2	CASLLGGDRVYGYTF
NA	TRBV28	TRBJ2-7	CASSFVRIYEQYF
NA	TRBV5-1	TRBJ2-3	CASSLIGVTDTQYF
NA	TRBV19	TRBJ1-1	CASTQLRNTEAFF
NA	TRBV28	TRBJ1-5	CASSFFGGDQPQHF
TRBD2	TRBV4-2	TRBJ2-3	CASSQASSGTSTDTQYF
NA	TRBV6-5	TRBJ1-2	CASSSGPRIYTF
TRBD2	TRBV19	TRBJ2-3	CASRKASGTLTDTQYF
NA	TRBV28	TRBJ1-3	CASRQPPGRHSGNTIYF
NA	TRBV5-5	TRBJ2-7	CASSLGSLGANEQYF
NA	TRBV9	TRBJ2-7	CASSPPKWGGEQYF